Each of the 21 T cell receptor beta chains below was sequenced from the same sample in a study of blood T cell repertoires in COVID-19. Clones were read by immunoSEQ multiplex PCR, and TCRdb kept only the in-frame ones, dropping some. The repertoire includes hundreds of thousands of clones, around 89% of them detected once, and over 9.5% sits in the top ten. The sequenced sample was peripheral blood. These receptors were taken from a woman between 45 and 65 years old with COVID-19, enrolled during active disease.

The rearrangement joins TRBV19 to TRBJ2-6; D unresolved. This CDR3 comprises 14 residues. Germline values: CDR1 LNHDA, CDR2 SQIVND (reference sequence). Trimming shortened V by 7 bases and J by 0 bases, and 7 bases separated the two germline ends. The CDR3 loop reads CASTLSSGANVLTF. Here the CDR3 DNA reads TGTGCCAGTACTTTGAGCTCTGGGGCCAACGTCCTGACTTTC. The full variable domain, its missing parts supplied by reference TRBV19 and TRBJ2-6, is DGGITQSPKYLFRKEGQNVTLSCEQNLNHDAMYWYRQDPGQGLRLIYYSQIVNDFQKGDIAEGYSVSREKKESFPLTVTSAQKNPTAFYLCASTLSSGANVLTFGAGSRLTVL.

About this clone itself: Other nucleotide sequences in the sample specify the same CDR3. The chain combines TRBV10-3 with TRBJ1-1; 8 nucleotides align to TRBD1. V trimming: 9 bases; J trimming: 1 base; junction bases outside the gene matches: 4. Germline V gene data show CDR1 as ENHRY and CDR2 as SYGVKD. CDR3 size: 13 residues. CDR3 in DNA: TGTGCCATATCTGGACAGGGGAACACTGAAGCTTTCTTT. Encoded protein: CAISGQGNTEAFF.

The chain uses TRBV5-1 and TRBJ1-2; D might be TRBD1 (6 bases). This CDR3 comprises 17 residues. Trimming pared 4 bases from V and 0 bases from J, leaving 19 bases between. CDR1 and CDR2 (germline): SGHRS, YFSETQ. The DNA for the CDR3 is TGCGCCAGCAGCCGCGGACAGATGCCTCTAGCTAACTATGGCTACACCTTC. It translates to CASSRGQMPLANYGYTF.

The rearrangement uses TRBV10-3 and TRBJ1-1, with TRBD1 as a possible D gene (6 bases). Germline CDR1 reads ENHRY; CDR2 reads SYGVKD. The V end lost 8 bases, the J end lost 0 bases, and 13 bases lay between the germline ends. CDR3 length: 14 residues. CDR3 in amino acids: CAISHRDVNTEAFF. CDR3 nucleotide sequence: TGTGCCATCTCACACAGGGATGTGAACACTGAAGCTTTCTTT.

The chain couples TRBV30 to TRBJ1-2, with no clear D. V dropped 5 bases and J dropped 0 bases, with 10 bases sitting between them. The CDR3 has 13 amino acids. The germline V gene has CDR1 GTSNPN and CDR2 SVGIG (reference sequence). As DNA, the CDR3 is TGTGCCTGGGGTATCCAGGCTAACTATGGCTACACCTTC. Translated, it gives CAWGIQANYGYTF. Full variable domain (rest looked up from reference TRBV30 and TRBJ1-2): SQTIHQWPATLVQPVGSPLSLECTVEGTSNPNLYWYRQAAGRGLQLLFYSVGIGQISSEVPQNLSASRPQDRQFILSSKKLLLSDSGFYLCAWGIQANYGYTFGSGTRLTVV.

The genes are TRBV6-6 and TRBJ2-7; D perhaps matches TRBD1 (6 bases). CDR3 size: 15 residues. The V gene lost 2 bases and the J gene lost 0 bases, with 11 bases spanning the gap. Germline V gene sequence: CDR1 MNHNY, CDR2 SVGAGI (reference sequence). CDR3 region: CASSYDRTLSYEQYF. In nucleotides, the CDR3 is TGTGCCAGCAGTTACGACAGGACCCTCTCCTACGAGCAGTACTTC.

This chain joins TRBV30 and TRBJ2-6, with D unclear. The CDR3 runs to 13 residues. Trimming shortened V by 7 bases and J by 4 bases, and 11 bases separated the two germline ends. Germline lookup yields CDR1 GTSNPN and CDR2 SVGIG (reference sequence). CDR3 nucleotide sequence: TGTGCCTCAGAAAAACCCGGGGCCAACGTCCTGACTTTC. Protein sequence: CASEKPGANVLTF.

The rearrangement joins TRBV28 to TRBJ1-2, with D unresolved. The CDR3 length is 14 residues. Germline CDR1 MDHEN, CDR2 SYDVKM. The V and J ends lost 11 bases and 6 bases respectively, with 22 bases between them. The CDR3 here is CAAGSGWLTNGYTF. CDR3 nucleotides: TGTGCCGCTGGGAGTGGGTGGTTAACGAATGGCTACACCTTC.

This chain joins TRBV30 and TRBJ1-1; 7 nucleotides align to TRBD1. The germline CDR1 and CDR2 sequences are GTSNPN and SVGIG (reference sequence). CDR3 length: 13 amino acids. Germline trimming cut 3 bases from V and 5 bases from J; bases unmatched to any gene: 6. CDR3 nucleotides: TGTGCCTGGAGGCGACAGGGTTGGACTGAAGCTTTCTTT. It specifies CAWRRQGWTEAFF.

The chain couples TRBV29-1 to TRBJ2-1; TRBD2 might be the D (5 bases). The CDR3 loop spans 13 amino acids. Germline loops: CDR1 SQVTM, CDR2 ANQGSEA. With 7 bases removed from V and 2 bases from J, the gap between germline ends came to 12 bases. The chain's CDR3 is CSAPGVPYNEQFF. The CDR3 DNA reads TGCAGCGCACCCGGGGTACCCTACAATGAGCAGTTCTTC.

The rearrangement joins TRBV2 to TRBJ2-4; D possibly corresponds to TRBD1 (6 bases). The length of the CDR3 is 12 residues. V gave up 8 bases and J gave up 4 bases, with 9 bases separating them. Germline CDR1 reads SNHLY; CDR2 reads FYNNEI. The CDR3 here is CASLQGKNIQYF. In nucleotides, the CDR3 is TGTGCCAGCTTACAGGGAAAAAACATTCAGTACTTC.

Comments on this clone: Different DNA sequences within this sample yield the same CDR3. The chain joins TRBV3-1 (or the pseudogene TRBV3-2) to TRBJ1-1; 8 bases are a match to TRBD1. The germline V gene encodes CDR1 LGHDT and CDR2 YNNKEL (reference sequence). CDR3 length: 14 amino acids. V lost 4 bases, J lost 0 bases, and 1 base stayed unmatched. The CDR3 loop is CASSRTGMNTEAFF. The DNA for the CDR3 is TGTGCCAGCAGCCGGACAGGGATGAACACTGAAGCTTTCTTT.

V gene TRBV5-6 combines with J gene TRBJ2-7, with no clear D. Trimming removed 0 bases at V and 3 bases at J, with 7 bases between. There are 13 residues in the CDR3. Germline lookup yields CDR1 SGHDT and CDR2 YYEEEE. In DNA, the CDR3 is TGTGCCAGCAGCTTGGGGGCAAACTACGAGCAGTACTTC. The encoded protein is CASSLGANYEQYF.

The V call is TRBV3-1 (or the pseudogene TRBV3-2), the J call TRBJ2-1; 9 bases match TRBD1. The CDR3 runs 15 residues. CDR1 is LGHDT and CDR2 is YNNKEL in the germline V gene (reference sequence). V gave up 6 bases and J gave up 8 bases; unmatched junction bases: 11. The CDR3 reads CASSPGQGGFHEQFF. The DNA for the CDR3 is TGTGCCAGCAGTCCGGGACAGGGTGGGTTCCATGAGCAGTTCTTC.

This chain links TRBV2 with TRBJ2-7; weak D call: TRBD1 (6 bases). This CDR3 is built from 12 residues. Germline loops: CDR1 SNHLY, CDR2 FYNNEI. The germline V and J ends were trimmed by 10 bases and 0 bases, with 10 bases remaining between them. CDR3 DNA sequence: TGTGCCACCGTGGACAGCTCCTACGAGCAGTACTTC. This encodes CATVDSSYEQYF.

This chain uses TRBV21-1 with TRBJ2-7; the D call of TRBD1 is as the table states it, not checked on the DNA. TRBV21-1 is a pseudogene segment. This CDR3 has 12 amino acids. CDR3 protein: CASSPPQYEQYF. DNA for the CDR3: TGTGCCAGCAGCCCCCCCCAGTACGAGCAGTACTTC.

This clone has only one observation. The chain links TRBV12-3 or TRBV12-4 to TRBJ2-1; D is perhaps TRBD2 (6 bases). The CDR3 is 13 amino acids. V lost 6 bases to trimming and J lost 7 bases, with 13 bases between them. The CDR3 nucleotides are TGTGCCAGCAGCCTTGGGGGGAGAAATGAGCAGTTCTTC. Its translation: CASSLGGRNEQFF.

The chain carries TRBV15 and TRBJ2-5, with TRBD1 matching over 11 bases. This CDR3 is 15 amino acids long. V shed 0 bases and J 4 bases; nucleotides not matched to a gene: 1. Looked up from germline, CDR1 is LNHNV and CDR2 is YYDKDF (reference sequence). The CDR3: CATSRDGTGGETQYF. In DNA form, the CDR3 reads TGTGCCACCAGCAGAGATGGGACAGGGGGAGAGACCCAGTACTTC.

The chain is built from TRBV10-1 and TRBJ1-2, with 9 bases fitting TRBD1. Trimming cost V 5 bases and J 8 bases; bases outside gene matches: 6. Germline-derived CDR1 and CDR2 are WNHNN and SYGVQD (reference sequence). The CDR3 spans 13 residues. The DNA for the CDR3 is TGCGCCAGCAGTCCCGGGACAGGGAGCGGCTACACCTTC. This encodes CASSPGTGSGYTF.

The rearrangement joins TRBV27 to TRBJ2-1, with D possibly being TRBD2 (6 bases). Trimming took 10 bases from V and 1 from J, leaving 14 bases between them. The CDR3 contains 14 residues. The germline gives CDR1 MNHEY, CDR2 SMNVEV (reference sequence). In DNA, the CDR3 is TGTGCCACAAAGTTAGGGAGGTCCTACAATGAGCAGTTCTTC. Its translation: CATKLGRSYNEQFF.

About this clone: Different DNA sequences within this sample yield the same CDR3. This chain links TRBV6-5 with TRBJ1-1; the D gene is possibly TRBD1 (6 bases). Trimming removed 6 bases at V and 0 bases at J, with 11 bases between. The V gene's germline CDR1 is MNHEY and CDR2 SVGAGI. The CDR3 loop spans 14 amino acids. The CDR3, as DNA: TGTGCCAGCAGCCCAGACAGGATGAACACTGAAGCTTTCTTT. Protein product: CASSPDRMNTEAFF.